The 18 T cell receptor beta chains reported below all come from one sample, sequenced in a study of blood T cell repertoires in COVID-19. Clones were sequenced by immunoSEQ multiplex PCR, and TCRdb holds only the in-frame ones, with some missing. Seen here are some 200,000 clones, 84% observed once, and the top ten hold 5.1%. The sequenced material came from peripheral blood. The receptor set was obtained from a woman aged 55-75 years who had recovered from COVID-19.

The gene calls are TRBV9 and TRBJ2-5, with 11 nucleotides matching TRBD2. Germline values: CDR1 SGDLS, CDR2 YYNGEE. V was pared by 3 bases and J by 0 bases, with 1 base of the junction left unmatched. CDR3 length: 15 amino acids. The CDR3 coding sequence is TGTGCCAGCAGCGGACTAGCGGGGTACCAAGAGACCCAGTACTTC. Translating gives CASSGLAGYQETQYF. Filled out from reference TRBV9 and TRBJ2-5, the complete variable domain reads DSGVTQTPKHLITATGQRVTLRCSPRSGDLSVYWYQQSLDQGLQFLIQYYNGEERAKGNILERFSAQQFPDLHSELNLSSLELGDSALYFCASSGLAGYQETQYFGPGTRLLVL.

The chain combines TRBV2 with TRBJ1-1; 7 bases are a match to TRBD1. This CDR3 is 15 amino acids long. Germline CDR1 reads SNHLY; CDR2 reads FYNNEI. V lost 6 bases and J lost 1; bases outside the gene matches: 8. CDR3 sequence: CASSDPGTENTEAFF. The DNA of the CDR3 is TGTGCCAGCAGCGATCCTGGGACAGAGAACACTGAAGCTTTCTTT. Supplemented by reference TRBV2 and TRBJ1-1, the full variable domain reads EPEVTQTPSHQVTQMGQEVILRCVPISNHLYFYWYRQILGQKVEFLVSFYNNEISEKSEIFDDQFSVERPDGSNFTLKIRSTKLEDSAMYFCASSDPGTENTEAFFGQGTRLTVV.

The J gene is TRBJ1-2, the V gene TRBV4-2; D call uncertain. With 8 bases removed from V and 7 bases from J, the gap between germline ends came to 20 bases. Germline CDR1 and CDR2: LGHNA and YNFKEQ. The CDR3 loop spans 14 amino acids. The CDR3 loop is CASQLLRSRSGYTF. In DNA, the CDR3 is TGTGCCAGCCAGTTGTTGAGGTCGAGGAGTGGCTACACCTTC.

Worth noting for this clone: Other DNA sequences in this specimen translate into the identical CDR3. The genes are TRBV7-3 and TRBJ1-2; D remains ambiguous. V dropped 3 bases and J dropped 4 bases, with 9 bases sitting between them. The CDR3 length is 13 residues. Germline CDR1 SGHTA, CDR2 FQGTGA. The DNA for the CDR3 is TGTGCCAGCAGCTTCCGAGGCGGCTATGGCTACACCTTC. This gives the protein CASSFRGGYGYTF.

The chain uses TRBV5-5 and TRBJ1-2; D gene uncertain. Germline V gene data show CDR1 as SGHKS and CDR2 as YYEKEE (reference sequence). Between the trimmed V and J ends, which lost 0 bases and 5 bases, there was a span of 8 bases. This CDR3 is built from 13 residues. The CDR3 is CASSLGARYGYTF. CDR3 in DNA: TGTGCCAGCAGCTTGGGGGCCCGATATGGCTACACCTTC.

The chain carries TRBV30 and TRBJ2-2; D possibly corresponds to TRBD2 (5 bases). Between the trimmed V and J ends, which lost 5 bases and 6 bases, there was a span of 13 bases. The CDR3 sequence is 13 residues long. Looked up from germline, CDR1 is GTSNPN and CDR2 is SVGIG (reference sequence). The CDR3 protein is CAWDLLVSGELFF. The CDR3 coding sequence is TGTGCCTGGGACCTACTAGTTTCCGGGGAGCTGTTTTTT.

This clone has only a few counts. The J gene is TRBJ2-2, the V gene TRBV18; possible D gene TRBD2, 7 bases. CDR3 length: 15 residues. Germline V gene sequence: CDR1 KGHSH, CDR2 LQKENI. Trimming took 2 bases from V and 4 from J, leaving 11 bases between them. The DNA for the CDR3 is TGTGCCAGCTCACCATGGGGGGGCCGCACCGGGGAGCTGTTTTTT. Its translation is CASSPWGGRTGELFF.

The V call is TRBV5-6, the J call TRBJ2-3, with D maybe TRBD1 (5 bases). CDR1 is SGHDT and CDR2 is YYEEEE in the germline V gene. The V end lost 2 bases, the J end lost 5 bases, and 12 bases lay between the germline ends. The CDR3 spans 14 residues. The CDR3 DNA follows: TGTGCCAGCAGCTTAAGCCTTAGGGGAGATACGCAGTATTTT. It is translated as CASSLSLRGDTQYF.

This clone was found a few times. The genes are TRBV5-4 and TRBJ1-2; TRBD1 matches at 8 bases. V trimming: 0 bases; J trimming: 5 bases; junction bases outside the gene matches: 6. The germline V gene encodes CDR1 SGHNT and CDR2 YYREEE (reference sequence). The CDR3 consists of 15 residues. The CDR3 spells CASSLGDTGGYGYTF. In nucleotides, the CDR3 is TGTGCCAGCAGCTTGGGCGATACAGGGGGGTATGGCTACACCTTC.

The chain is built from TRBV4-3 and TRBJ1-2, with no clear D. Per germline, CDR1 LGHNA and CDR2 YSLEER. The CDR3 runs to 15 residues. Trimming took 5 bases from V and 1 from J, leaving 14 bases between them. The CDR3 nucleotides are TGCGCCAGCAGCTACACGGGATCCGTTAACTATGGCTACACCTTC. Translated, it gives CASSYTGSVNYGYTF.

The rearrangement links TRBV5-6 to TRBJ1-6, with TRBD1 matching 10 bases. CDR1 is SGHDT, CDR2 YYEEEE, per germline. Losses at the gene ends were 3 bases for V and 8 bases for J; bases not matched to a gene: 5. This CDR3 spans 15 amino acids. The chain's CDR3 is CASSSGTGVDSPLHF. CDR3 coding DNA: TGTGCCAGCAGCTCCGGGACAGGGGTGGATTCACCCCTCCACTTT.

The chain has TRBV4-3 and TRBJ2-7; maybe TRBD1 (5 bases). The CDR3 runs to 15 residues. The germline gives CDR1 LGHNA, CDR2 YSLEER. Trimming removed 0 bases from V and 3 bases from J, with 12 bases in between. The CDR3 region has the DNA TGCGCCAGCAGCCAAGATCTGGACACCTACTACGAGCAGTACTTC. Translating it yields CASSQDLDTYYEQYF.

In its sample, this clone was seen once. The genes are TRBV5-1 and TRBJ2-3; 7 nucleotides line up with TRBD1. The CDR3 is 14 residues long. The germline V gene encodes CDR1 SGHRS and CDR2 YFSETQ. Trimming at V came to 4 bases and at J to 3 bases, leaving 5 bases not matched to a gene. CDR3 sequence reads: CASSPGQVTDTQYF. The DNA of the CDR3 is TGCGCCAGCAGCCCAGGACAGGTGACAGATACGCAGTATTTT.

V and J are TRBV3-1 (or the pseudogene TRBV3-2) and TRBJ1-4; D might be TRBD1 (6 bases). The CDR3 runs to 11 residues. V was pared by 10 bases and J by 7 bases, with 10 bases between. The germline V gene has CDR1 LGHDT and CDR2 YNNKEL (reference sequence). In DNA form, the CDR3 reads TGTGCCACAGGGGCAGGTGAAAAACTGTTTTTT. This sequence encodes CATGAGEKLFF.

CDR3 DNA sequence: TGTGCCAGCAGCTATCGATGGAGGACGGCCCCTAGGGATTCCTACGAGCAGTACTTC. It codes for CASSYRWRTAPRDSYEQYF. The rearrangement links TRBV5-6 to TRBJ2-7; the D gene is possibly TRBD2 (5 bases). The ends were cut back, 3 bases at V and 1 base at J, with 26 bases in the middle. This CDR3 region has 19 residues. Germline V gives CDR1 SGHDT, CDR2 YYEEEE. Full variable domain (remainder filled in from reference TRBV5-6 and TRBJ2-7): DAGVTQSPTHLIKTRGQQVTLRCSPKSGHDTVSWYQQALGQGPQFIFQYYEEEERQRGNFPDRFSGHQFPNYSSELNVNALLLGDSALYLCASSYRWRTAPRDSYEQYFGPGTRLTVT.

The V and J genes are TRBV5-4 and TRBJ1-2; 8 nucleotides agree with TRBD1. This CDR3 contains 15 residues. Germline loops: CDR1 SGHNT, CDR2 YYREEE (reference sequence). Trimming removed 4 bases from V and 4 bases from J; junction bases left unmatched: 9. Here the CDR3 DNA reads TGTGCCAGCAGCCCACCAGGGGGCGCCCCCTATGGCTACACCTTC. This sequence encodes CASSPPGGAPYGYTF.

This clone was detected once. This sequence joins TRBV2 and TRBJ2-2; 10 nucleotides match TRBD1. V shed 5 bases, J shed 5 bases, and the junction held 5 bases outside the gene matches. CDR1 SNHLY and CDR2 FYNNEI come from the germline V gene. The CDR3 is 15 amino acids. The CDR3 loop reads CASSPGQGPTGELFF. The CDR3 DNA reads TGTGCCAGCAGTCCGGGACAGGGGCCTACCGGGGAGCTGTTTTTT.

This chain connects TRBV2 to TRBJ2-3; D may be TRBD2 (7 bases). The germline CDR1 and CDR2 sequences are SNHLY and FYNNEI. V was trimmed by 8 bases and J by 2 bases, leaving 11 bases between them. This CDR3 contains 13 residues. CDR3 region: CASGRGDTDTQYF. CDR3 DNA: TGTGCCAGCGGGAGGGGGGACACAGATACGCAGTATTTT.